Given below is one TCR beta chain in context. The antigen is not known. These data belong to a study of cytomegalovirus exposure and HLA in healthy donors. The study, taken as a whole, reports: Cytomegalovirus association was listed for about 160 TCR beta chains. A later analysis reportedly found fewer N-insertions in an Asian-associated ancestry cluster than the approximately 670-donor mean. Information on immune exposure was restricted to one variable (CMV serostatus).

V was pared by 8 bases and J by 8 bases, with 6 bases of the junction left unmatched. CDR1 and CDR2 from the germline V gene are MNHEY and SMNVEV (reference sequence). This CDR3 region has 13 residues. Primers: 60 Vbeta forward and 13 Jbeta reverse. Profiling relied on immunoSEQ multiplex PCR, and the TCRdb table lists in-frame clones only, not all of them. Altogether 150,000 to 200,000 clones are present, around 86% being singletons, with the ten largest covering roughly 4.3%. The sequenced sample was PBMCs. This sequence originates from a man between 45 and 60 years old in good health and CMV-seropositive. V and J are TRBV27 and TRBJ2-4; 10 bases are shared with TRBD1. As DNA, the CDR3 is TGTGCCAGCGGAACGGGACAGGGGTACATTCAGTACTTC. Residues: CASGTGQGYIQYF.